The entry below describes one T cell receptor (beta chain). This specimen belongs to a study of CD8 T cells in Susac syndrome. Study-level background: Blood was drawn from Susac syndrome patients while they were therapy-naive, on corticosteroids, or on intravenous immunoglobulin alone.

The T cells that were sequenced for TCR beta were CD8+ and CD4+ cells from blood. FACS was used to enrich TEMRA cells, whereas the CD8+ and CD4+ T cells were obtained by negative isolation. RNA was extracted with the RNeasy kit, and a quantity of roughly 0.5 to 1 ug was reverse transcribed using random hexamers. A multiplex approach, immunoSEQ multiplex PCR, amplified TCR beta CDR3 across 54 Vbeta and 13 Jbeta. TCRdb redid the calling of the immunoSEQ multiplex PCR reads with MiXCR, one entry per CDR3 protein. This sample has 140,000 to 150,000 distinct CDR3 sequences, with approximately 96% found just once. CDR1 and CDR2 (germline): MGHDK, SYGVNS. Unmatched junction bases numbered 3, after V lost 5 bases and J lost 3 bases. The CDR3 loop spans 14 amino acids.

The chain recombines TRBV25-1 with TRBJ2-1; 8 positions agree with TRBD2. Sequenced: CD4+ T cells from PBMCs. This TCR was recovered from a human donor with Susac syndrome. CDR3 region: CASSNRGGYNEQFF. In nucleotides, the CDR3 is TGTGCCAGCAGTAATCGGGGGGGCTACAATGAGCAGTTCTTC.